This T cell receptor (beta chain) was observed in a study of T cell responses to AZD1222 COVID-19 vaccine. General study points: The span of vaccine-associated CD4 TCRs extended across spike, with dominance at 160-218 and 743-854.

Notes on this clone: Antigen specificity is unknown.

This table comes from immunoSEQ multiplex PCR, and its TCRdb copy is limited to in-frame clones, with some not included. The table has some 81,000 clones, about 86% seen once. There are 13 residues in the CDR3. The V segment lost 4 bases and the J segment 7 bases; nucleotides outside the gene matches: 5. The germline gives CDR1 MNHEY, CDR2 SMNVEV (reference sequence). This material consisted of peripheral blood, taken 28 days after the second AZD1222 dose. The chain has TRBV27 and TRBJ1-2; 8 nucleotides match TRBD1. The clonotype originates from an adult who received the AZD1222 COVID-19 vaccine. In DNA, the CDR3 is TGTGCCAGCAGTTCCCACAGGGGGACTGGCTACACCTTC. As protein: CASSSHRGTGYTF.